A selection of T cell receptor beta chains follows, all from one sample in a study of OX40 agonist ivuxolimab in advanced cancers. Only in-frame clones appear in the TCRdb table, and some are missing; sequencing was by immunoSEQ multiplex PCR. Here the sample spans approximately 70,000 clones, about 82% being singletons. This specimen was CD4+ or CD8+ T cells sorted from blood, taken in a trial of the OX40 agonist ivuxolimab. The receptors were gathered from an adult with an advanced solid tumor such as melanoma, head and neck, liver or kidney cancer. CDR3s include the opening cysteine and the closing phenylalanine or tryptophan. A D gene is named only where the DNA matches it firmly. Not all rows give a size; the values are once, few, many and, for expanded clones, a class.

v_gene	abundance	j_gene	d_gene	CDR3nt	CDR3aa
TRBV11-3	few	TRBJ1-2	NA	TGTGCCAGCAGTTTGCAGGGGTTGCGAGGCTACACCTTC	CASSLQGLRGYTF
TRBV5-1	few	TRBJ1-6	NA	TGCGCCAGCAGCTTGCAAGGGTCCGTCGGGCATTCACCCCTCCACTTT	CASSLQGSVGHSPLHF
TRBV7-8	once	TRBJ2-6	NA	TGTGCCAGCAGCTTAGGCAGGGGAATCTCTGGGGCCAACGTCCTGACTTTC	CASSLGRGISGANVLTF
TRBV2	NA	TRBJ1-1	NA	TGTGCCAGCAGTGGGGCAGGGTACACTGAAGCTTTCTTT	CASSGAGYTEAFF
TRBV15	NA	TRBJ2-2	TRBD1	TGTGCCACCAGCGGAAGGGGGCGAGGGACCTGGGAGCTGTTTTTT	CATSGRGRGTWELFF
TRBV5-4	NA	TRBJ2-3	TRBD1	TGTGCCAGCAGCTTGAGGACAGGGATCACAGATACGCAGTATTTT	CASSLRTGITDTQYF
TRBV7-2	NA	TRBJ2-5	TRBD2	TGTGCCAGCAGCCAGATGACTAGCGGGGTAAAGGCCCAGTACTTC	CASSQMTSGVKAQYF
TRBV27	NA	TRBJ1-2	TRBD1	TGTGCCAGCAGGAGACAGGGACCTAGCTATGGCTACACCTTC	CASRRQGPSYGYTF
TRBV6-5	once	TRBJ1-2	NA	TGTGCCAGCACCAACGGGGAGGGGCGTAACTATGGCTACACCTTC	CASTNGEGRNYGYTF
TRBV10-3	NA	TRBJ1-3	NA	TGTGCCATCAGTGACTGGGGAAACACCATATATTTT	CAISDWGNTIYF
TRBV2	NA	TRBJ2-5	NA	TGTGCCAGCAGTCGTCCGCCAGGCGAGACCCAGTACTTC	CASSRPPGETQYF
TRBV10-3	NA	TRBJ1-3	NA	TGTGCCATCAGAGGGGGGGGCTCTGGAAACACCATATATTTT	CAIRGGGSGNTIYF
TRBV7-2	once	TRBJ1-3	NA	TGTGCCAGCAGCTTAGTCCCCCCCCTGGACACCATATATTTT	CASSLVPPLDTIYF
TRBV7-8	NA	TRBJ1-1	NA	TGTGCCAGCAGCTTAGTCGTCAGGGGCCTGTCAAAGGAAGCTTTCTTT	CASSLVVRGLSKEAFF
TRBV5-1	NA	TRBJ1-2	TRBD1	TGCGCCAGCAGCCCCGGACAGGGCGAGGATAGCTACACCTTC	CASSPGQGEDSYTF
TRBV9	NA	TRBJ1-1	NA	TGTGCCAGCAGCGTAGGGTCACAGAACGAAGCTTTCTTT	CASSVGSQNEAFF
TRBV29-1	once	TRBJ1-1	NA	TGCAGCGTTGTCGGCACGGAGAGGACTGAAGCTTTCTTT	CSVVGTERTEAFF
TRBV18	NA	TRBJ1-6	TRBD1	TGTGCCAGCTCACCCGACAGGGCCCCTGGTTCACCCCTCCACTTT	CASSPDRAPGSPLHF
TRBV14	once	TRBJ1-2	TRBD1	TGTGCCAGCAGCCAGGCCGGGACAGGGCACTATGGCTACACCTTC	CASSQAGTGHYGYTF
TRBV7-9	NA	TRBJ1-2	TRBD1	TGTGCCAGCAGCAACCCGGGACAGGGGCCCAACTATGGCTACACCTTC	CASSNPGQGPNYGYTF
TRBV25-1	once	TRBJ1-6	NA	TGTGCCAGCAGTGACAGCGAGCTTTATAATTCACCCCTCCACTTT	CASSDSELYNSPLHF
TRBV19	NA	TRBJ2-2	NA	TGTGCCTCTTCGAGGAACACCGGGGAGCTGTTTTTT	CASSRNTGELFF